This T cell receptor beta chain was observed in a study of T cells after yellow fever vaccination. General study findings and limits: Just a small share of clonotypes turned up in the CD4 compartment as well as the CD8 compartment. Any FACS-sorted repertoire could hold abundant clonotypes that contaminate it from the bulk population. Post-booster reappearance was seen for most primary-vaccination clones (96% CD4, 88% CD8).

Germline V gene sequence: CDR1 ENHRY, CDR2 SYGVKD. The CDR3 is 15 residues long. Trimming stripped 0 bases from V and 4 bases from J, with 12 bases between. In making TCR cDNA, 5'RACE template switching added a universal primer site and UMIs to it. MiXCR, applied by TCRdb to the 5' RACE reads, yields one record per CDR3 protein. The sample shows fewer than 100,000 distinct CDR3 sequences, roughly 5.8% of them seen only once. In the case of this clonotype: Its antigen remains unknown.

The sample was CD8+ T cells sorted from PBMCs, taken 10 days after the yellow fever booster vaccination. The V gene is TRBV10-3, the J gene TRBJ1-2; D is ambiguous. The clonotype originates from a man younger than 35 who received the YFV17D yellow fever vaccine. This CDR3 reads CAISESRQTIYGYTF. The CDR3 nucleotides read TGTGCCATCAGTGAGTCCAGGCAGACGATCTATGGCTACACCTTC.